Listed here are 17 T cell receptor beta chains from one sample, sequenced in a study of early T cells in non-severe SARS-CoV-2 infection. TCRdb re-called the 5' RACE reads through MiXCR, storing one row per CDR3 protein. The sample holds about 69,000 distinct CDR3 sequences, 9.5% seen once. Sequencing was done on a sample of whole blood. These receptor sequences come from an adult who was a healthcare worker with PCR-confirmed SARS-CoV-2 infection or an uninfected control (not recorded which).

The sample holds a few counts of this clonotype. This CDR3 is CASSADYTGELFF. The CDR3 DNA follows: TGTGCCAGCAGTGCCGACTACACCGGGGAGCTGTTTTTT. The V and J genes are TRBV2 and TRBJ2-2; D ambiguous. This CDR3 contains 13 residues. The germline V gene encodes CDR1 SNHLY and CDR2 FYNNEI. Trimming stripped 4 bases from V and 3 bases from J, with 6 bases between.

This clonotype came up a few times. CDR3 region: CSAIGPGLAGGADTQYF. Written as DNA, the CDR3 is TGCAGTGCCATAGGTCCGGGACTAGCGGGAGGGGCAGATACGCAGTATTTT. The V and J genes are TRBV20-1 and TRBJ2-3; TRBD2 agrees at 16 bases. CDR3 length equals 17 residues. V lost 6 bases and J lost 4; bases outside the gene matches: 10. CDR1 and CDR2 (germline): DFQATT, SNEGSKA (reference sequence).

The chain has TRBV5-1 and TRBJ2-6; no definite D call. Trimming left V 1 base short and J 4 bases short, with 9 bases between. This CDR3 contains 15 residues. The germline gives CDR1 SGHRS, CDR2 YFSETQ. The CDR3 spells CASSLPRLGANVLTF. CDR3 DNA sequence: TGCGCCAGCAGCTTGCCCAGGCTCGGGGCCAACGTCCTGACTTTC.

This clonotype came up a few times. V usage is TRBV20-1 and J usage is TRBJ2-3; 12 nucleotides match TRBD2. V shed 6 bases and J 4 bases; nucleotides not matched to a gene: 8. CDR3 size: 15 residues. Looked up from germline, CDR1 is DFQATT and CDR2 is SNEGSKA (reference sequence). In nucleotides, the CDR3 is TGCAGTGCCAAGACTAGCGGGGGAGCTTCAGATACGCAGTATTTT. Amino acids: CSAKTSGGASDTQYF.

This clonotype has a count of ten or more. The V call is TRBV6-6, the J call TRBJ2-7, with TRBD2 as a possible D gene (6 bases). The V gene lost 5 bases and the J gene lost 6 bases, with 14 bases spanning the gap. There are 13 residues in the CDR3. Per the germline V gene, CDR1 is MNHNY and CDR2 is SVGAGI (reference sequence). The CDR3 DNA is TGTGCCAGCAGTCTGAAGGAGGGAGGCGAGCAGTACTTC. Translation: CASSLKEGGEQYF.

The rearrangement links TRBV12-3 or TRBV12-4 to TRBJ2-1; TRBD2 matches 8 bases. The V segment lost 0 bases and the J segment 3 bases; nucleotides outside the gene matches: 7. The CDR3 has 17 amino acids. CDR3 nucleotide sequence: TGTGCCAGCAGTTTAGCGACCGGTAGCGGGATCTACAATGAGCAGTTCTTC. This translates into CASSLATGSGIYNEQFF.

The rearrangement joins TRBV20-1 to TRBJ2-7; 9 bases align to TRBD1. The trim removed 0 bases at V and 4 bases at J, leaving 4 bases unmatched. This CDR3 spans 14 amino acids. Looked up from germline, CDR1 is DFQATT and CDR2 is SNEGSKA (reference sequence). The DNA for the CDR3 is TGCAGTGCTAGAGAGACAGGGGGAGGGTACGAGCAGTACTTC. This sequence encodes CSARETGGGYEQYF.

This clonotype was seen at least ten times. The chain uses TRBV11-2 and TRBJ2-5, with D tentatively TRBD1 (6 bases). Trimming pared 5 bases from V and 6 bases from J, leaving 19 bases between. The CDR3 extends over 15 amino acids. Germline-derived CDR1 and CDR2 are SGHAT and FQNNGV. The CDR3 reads CASSLLGTGKQTQYF. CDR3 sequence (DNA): TGTGCCAGCAGCCTCCTCGGTACAGGGAAGCAGACCCAGTACTTC.

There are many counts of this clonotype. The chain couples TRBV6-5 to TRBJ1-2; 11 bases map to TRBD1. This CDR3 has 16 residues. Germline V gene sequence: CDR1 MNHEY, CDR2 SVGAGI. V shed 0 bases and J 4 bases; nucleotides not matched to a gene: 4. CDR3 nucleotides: TGTGCCAGCAGTTACTCCCGGACAGGGGGCGGCTATGGCTACACCTTC. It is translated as CASSYSRTGGGYGYTF.

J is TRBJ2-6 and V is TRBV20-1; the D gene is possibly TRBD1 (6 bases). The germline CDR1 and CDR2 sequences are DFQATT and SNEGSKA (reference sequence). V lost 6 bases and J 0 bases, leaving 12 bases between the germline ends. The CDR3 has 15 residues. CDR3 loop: CSADGQSSGANVLTF. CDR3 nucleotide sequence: TGCAGTGCCGACGGACAGTCCTCTGGGGCCAACGTCCTGACTTTC.

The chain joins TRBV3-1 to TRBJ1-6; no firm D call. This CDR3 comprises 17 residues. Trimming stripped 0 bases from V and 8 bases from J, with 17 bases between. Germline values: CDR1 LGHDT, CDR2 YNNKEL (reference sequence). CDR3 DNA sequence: TGTGCCAGCAGCCAAGACGGCGGGCCGGTCGGGGATTCACCCCTCCACTTT. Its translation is CASSQDGGPVGDSPLHF.

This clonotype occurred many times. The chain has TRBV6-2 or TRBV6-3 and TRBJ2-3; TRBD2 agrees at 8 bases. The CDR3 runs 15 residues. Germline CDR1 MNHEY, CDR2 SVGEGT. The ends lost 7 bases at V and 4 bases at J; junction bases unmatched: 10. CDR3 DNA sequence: TGTGCCAGCACCGGAGCAGCGGGAGACGCAGATACGCAGTATTTT. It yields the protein CASTGAAGDADTQYF.

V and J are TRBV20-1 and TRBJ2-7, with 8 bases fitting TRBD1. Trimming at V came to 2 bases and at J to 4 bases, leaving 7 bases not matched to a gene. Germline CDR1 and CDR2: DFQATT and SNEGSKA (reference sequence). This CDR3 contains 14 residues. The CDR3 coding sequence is TGCAGTGCTAGAAGGACAGGGAATGTGTACGAGCAGTACTTC. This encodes CSARRTGNVYEQYF.

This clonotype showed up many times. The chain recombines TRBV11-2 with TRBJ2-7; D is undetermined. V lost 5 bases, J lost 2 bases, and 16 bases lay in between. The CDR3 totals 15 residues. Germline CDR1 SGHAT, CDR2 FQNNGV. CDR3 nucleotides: TGTGCCAGCAGCGCCGCAAGATCGACCCCCTACGAGCAGTACTTC. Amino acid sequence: CASSAARSTPYEQYF.

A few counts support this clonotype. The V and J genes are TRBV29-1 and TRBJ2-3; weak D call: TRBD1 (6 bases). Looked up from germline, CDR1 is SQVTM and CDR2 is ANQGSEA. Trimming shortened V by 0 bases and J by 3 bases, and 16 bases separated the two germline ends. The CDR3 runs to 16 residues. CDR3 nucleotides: TGCAGCGTTGAAGATTATTCTTTACAGGGAACAGATACGCAGTATTTT. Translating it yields CSVEDYSLQGTDTQYF.

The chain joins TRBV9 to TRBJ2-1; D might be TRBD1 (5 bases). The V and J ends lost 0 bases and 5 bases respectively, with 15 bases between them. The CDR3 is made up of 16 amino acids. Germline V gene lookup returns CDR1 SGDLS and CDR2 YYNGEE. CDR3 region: CASSVAWSGKNNEQFF. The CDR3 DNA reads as TGTGCCAGCAGCGTAGCTTGGTCAGGGAAAAACAATGAGCAGTTCTTC.

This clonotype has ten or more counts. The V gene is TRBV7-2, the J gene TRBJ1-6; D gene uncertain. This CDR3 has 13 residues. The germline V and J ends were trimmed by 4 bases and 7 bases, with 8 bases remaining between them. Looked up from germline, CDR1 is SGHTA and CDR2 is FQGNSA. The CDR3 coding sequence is TGTGCCAGCAGCTCAGAACTCAATTCACCCCTCCACTTT. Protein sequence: CASSSELNSPLHF.